This T cell receptor (beta chain) was observed in a study of metastatic and nonmetastatic thyroid tumors. Study summary: The comparison covered peripheral blood and tumor or nodule tissue in malignant and benign thyroid patients.

Comment on this clone: The antigen is undetermined.

The authors' processing: Construction of a distant-metastasis classifier for papillary thyroid cancer relied on CDR3 differences across clinicopathological groups. TCRdb re-called clones from the PCR reads using MiXCR. These V and J calls rely on TCRdb rather than the paper's analysis. The data hold about 22,000 clones, with roughly 18% observed a single time. General study points: It was reportedly found that TCR beta diversity was significantly higher in malignant thyroid tumors than in benign nodules, a difference seen in both blood and tumor samples.

No treatment had been given to any patient before thyroid surgery. Sequences were obtained from adjacent normal tissue. The TCR sequence derives from a male donor with papillary thyroid cancer or a benign thyroid nodule (not recorded which). Some clones in this sample may be carry-over from other donors' samples.

The DNA for the CDR3 is TGTGCCAGCAGCCTCAGGGTGGGGGAAGCTTTCTTT. Its protein product is CASSLRVGEAFF. This chain joins TRBV11-2 and TRBJ1-1, with a possible D match to TRBD1 (5 bases). The V gene's germline CDR1 is SGHAT and CDR2 FQNNGV. CDR3 length: 12 amino acids. The ends were cut back, 5 bases at V and 8 bases at J, with 12 bases in the middle.